These T cell receptor beta chains were read from a single sample in a study of blood T cell dynamics during melanoma immunotherapy. Clones were sequenced by immunoSEQ multiplex PCR, and TCRdb holds only the in-frame ones, with some missing. The sample consists of some 13,000 clones, more than 80% of them appearing once. Specimen: blood, collected from a patient treated with checkpoint blockade. The receptors here all came from a human donor with melanoma. Both conserved end residues are part of each CDR3. Fields, in order: J gene, clone size, V gene, D gene, CDR3 protein, CDR3 DNA. D genes are given only for firm matches. Where a row states a size, it is once, few, many or the class of an expanded clone; other rows omit it.

TRBJ1-5 | - | TRBV7-2 | - | CASSAYSVGQPQHF | TGTGCCAGCAGCGCGTACTCGGTTGGTCAGCCCCAGCATTTT
TRBJ2-1 | - | TRBV19 | TRBD2 | CASRTSGRSSYNEQFF | TGTGCCAGTAGGACTAGCGGGAGAAGCTCCTACAATGAGCAGTTCTTC
TRBJ1-1 | - | TRBV7-9 | TRBD1 | CASSPPGQGSMNTEAFF | TGTGCCAGCAGCCCCCCGGGACAGGGCTCTATGAACACTGAAGCTTTCTTT
TRBJ2-7 | - | TRBV6-4 | TRBD2 | CASSELAGVNEQYF | TGTGCCAGCAGTGAGTTAGCGGGAGTTAACGAGCAGTACTTC
TRBJ2-2 | - | TRBV18 | TRBD2 | CASSPPRAGGPRTGELFF | TGTGCCAGCTCACCACCCCGAGCGGGAGGGCCTCGTACCGGGGAGCTGTTTTTT
TRBJ1-1 | - | TRBV29-1 | TRBD1 | CSVTGLGNTEAFF | TGCAGCGTGACAGGGTTAGGGAACACTGAAGCTTTCTTT
TRBJ2-5 | - | TRBV28 | TRBD1 | CASSPGQGGKETQYF | TGTGCCAGCAGCCCAGGACAGGGGGGTAAAGAGACCCAGTACTTC
TRBJ1-3 | - | TRBV10-3 | TRBD1 | CAISGTGSGNTIYF | TGTGCCATCAGTGGGACAGGCTCTGGAAACACCATATATTTT
TRBJ2-7 | - | TRBV5-1 | TRBD1 | CASTGQGTGNRGEIYEQYF | TGCGCCAGCACAGGACAGGGTACAGGGAACCGAGGGGAGATCTACGAGCAGTACTTC
TRBJ2-1 | - | TRBV7-8 | TRBD1 | CASSRQGLLNEQFF | TGTGCCAGTTCGAGACAGGGGCTTTTGAATGAGCAGTTCTTC
TRBJ2-5 | - | TRBV5-1 | TRBD1 | CASSLEGTGWETQYF | TGCGCCAGCAGCTTGGAAGGGACAGGGTGGGAGACCCAGTACTTC
TRBJ2-2 | - | TRBV15 | TRBD2 | CATRWDLGLAGTGELFF | TGTGCCACCAGATGGGATCTGGGACTAGCGGGCACCGGGGAGCTGTTTTTT
TRBJ1-1 | - | TRBV7-9 | - | CASSPLRETGNTEAFF | TGTGCCAGCAGCCCCCTTCGGGAGACAGGGAACACTGAAGCTTTCTTT
TRBJ2-7 | - | TRBV6-6 | - | CASSDRGREQYF | TGTGCCAGCAGCGACCGGGGGAGGGAGCAGTACTTC
TRBJ1-1 | - | TRBV18 | TRBD1 | CASSRTGEPEAFF | TGTGCCAGCTCACGGACAGGGGAGCCTGAAGCTTTCTTT
TRBJ2-1 | once | TRBV27 | - | CASSLGPAYEQFF | TGTGCCAGCAGTTTGGGCCCGGCCTATGAGCAGTTCTTC
TRBJ2-5 | once | TRBV5-1 | - | CASSLETPPETQYF | TGCGCCAGCAGCTTGGAAACCCCCCCCGAGACCCAGTACTTC
TRBJ2-6 | few | TRBV4-3 | - | CASSPQGDSSGANVLTF | TGCGCCAGCAGCCCCCAGGGAGACAGCTCTGGGGCCAACGTCCTGACTTTC
TRBJ2-1 | few | TRBV29-1 | TRBD1 | CSVWDSLSYNEQFF | TGCAGCGTCTGGGACAGCCTCTCCTACAATGAGCAGTTCTTC
TRBJ2-3 | - | TRBV27 | TRBD1 | CASRQGAGTDTQYF | TGTGCCAGCAGGCAGGGGGCGGGCACAGATACGCAGTATTTT
TRBJ2-3 | once | TRBV29-1 | TRBD2 | CSLGLAGVPDTQYF | TGCAGCCTTGGACTAGCGGGAGTGCCAGATACGCAGTATTTT
TRBJ2-5 | - | TRBV29-1 | TRBD2 | CSVAGGLRETQYF | TGCAGCGTTGCGGGAGGGCTTAGGGAGACCCAGTACTTC
TRBJ1-5 | - | TRBV28 | - | CASSSQGGNNQPQHF | TGTGCCAGCAGTTCACAGGGAGGGAACAATCAGCCCCAGCATTTT
TRBJ2-1 | - | TRBV6-1 | TRBD2 | CASSVSSGRRLGNEQFF | TGTGCCAGCAGTGTATCTAGCGGGAGGCGTTTGGGGAATGAGCAGTTCTTC
TRBJ2-7 | - | TRBV7-2 | - | CASSLTPSYEQYF | TGTGCCAGCAGCTTAACGCCCTCCTACGAGCAGTACTTC
TRBJ2-1 | - | TRBV15 | - | CATSRDLSSSYNEQFF | TGTGCCACCAGCAGAGATCTCAGTAGCTCCTACAATGAGCAGTTCTTC
TRBJ2-7 | - | TRBV11-3 | - | CASSFSRAYEQYF | TGTGCCAGCAGCTTCTCCCGGGCCTACGAGCAGTACTTC
TRBJ1-4 | few | TRBV15 | - | CATSLRGGNEKLFF | TGTGCCACCAGCCTCCGCGGGGGGAATGAAAAACTGTTTTTT
TRBJ2-3 | - | TRBV29-1 | TRBD2 | CSVEGLAGPVYSTDTQYF | TGCAGCGTTGAAGGCCTAGCGGGGCCCGTCTATAGCACAGATACGCAGTATTTT
TRBJ2-2 | few | TRBV4-1 | TRBD2 | CASSSYLTVGGRDSAGELFF | TGCGCCAGCAGCTCTTACCTTACCGTGGGAGGGCGAGACTCCGCCGGGGAGCTGTTTTTT
TRBJ2-1 | few | TRBV4-3 | - | CASSQDLERLFNEQFF | TGCGCCAGCAGCCAAGATCTTGAACGGCTCTTCAATGAGCAGTTCTTC
TRBJ2-1 | - | TRBV7-6 | TRBD2 | CASSLVGASGFNEQFF | TGTGCCAGCAGCTTAGTTGGGGCTAGCGGATTCAATGAGCAGTTCTTC
TRBJ2-1 | once | TRBV18 | TRBD1 | CASSNRDRDYNEQFF | TGTGCCAGCTCAAACCGGGACAGGGACTACAATGAGCAGTTCTTC
TRBJ1-1 | few | TRBV19 | - | CASTEGRYPTEAFF | TGTGCCAGTACTGAGGGGCGGTATCCCACTGAAGCTTTCTTT
TRBJ2-2 | - | TRBV5-1 | TRBD2 | CASSPGLEAGELFF | TGCGCCAGCAGCCCGGGACTAGAGGCCGGGGAGCTGTTTTTT
TRBJ2-2 | - | TRBV19 | - | CASSITGPTGELFF | TGTGCCAGTAGTATAACAGGGCCCACCGGGGAGCTGTTTTTT
TRBJ1-2 | - | TRBV9 | TRBD1 | CASSPPGTGDNYGYTF | TGTGCCAGCAGCCCTCCCGGGACAGGAGATAACTATGGCTACACCTTC
TRBJ2-7 | - | TRBV7-8 | - | CASSLQMGHGSGEQYF | TGTGCCAGCAGCTTACAGATGGGACACGGTTCCGGAGAGCAGTACTTC
TRBJ2-1 | - | TRBV30 | TRBD1 | CAWGTGKRPYNEQFF | TGTGCCTGGGGGACAGGGAAGCGCCCCTACAATGAGCAGTTCTTC